The entry below gives a single T cell receptor beta chain sequence along with its context. The sample belongs to a study of blood T cell repertoires in COVID-19. Across the study: Collection of acute and convalescent COVID-19 samples took place in the United States, Italy and Spain. PBMCs, B-cell-depleted T cells, or T cells provided the cDNA or gDNA that made up the material.

Germline-derived CDR1 and CDR2 are SGHRS and YFSETQ. The V segment lost 4 bases and the J segment 6 bases; nucleotides outside the gene matches: 7. CDR3 size: 15 residues. Under the authors' procedure: Amplification of reference gene primers was used by the study to estimate nucleated cell counts. Profiling relied on immunoSEQ multiplex PCR, and the TCRdb table lists in-frame clones only, not all of them. For V, J and clone size, that table is used; D and trimming come from the DNA. The sample has about 89,000 clones; about 80% are singletons. This TCR was sampled from a human donor in a cohort sampled during active COVID-19. V usage is TRBV5-1 and J usage is TRBJ1-6; 7 positions match TRBD1. The source material was peripheral blood. The CDR3 here is CASSVLQGTNSPLHF. The CDR3 coding sequence is TGCGCCAGCAGCGTCCTACAGGGGACTAATTCACCCCTCCACTTT.